This TCR beta chain originates from a study of molecular identifiers for immune sequencing clone quantification (dated by TCRdb to about 2018). A note on the overall study: For a replicate experiment, the RNA from either 20,000 or 100,000 naive CD8 T cells was divided into five aliquots, and four of those aliquots went on to sequencing. The study was a methods study using CD8 T cells to benchmark molecular-identifier clustering-based TCR repertoire sequencing (MIDCIRS) and TCR RNA copy counting.

As regards this clonotype: Its antigen is still unknown. This may be a read error: a much more frequent sequence differs by one nucleotide.

Preparation of the library involved PCR. This sample was sequenced with an Illumina HiSeq 4000. Bulk TCR libraries were prepared as previously described, using TCR primers listed in Table S5. Total RNA was purified with the Qiagen AllPrep DNA/RNA kit. Before any analysis, reads coming from multiple sequencing runs of the same library were combined into one pool. On the authors' methods: Only reads with exact TCR constant sequence were kept, trimmed to 150 nt, and grouped by their 12-nt molecular barcodes. Reads in each barcode group were sub-clustered using a 15% Levenshtein threshold, and a quality-weighted consensus sequence was built for each RNA molecule. Non-functional sequences were filtered out, along with any lower-count sequence sitting one edit away from another sequence. Based on fitting two negative binomial distributions, any barcode sub-cluster with under 20% of the maximum read count was discarded. The raw public reads went through TCRdb reprocessing: fastp at Q25, MiXCR clone calling, in-frame beta chains kept. Each CDR3 protein gets just one entry, which takes the most common genes and DNA from the rows behind it. The V and J calls follow TCRdb's processing rather than the paper's. Across this sample there are some 650,000 distinct CDR3 sequences, with 15% to 20% seen only once. The ten largest clones capture around 0.9% of the sample.

The CDR3 holds 13 amino acids from the cysteine to the phenylalanine. The sequence is cut down to CDR3 DNA, 39 bases in frame from base 1. From the germline V gene (reference sequence), CDR1 is DFQATT and CDR2 is SNEGSKA. Libraries of naive CD8 T cells were built from anywhere between about 17,000 and 1,000,000 sorted cells, with 10%, 30% or 50% of the purified RNA used. Naive CD8 T cells, defined as CD8+CD4-CCR7+CD45RA+, were FACS-sorted into RLT Plus buffer on a BD FACSAria II. Roughly nine TCR copies' worth of Jurkat RNA were spiked into roughly 20,000-1,000,000 naive CD8 T cell samples to test detection sensitivity. CD8 T cells were enriched with RosetteSep CD8+ T Cell Enrichment Cocktail and Ficoll-Paque, followed by ACK red cell lysis. The full study reports these points: The naive libraries included spiked-in Jurkat TCR RNA (around nine copies' worth), and this Jurkat TCR RNA is not part of the donor repertoire. About 3.1 recovered TCR RNA copies per cell were obtained by modeling, versus roughly 10 by digital PCR, implying a capture efficiency of 25% to 30%. Clones above 20 RNA copies held over 97% of molecules in CMV-specific effector cells but under 1% in naive cells. Even against a background of about 960,000 naive CD8 T cells, spiked-in Jurkat TCR RNA amounting to a single cell's worth was reported to be detectable. When barcode sub-clustering was left out, chimeric consensus sequences inflated TCR diversity, with chimeras reaching as high as 47%. Identical TCR molecules sharing a barcode could cause highly expanded clone sizes to be underestimated.

The specimen was naive CD8+ T cells from blood, with Jurkat cell RNA spiked in. The cell subset or site label, as the study defines it: FACS-sorted CD8+CD4-CCR7+CD45RA+ naive T cells. The receptor was derived from a human donor in good health. Some libraries in this study had Jurkat cell RNA spiked in. The chain is made from TRBV20-1 and TRBJ1-5; perhaps TRBD1 is the D gene, with 5 bases matching. The nucleotides are TGCGGTGCTAGAGATCCGGGGGGGCAGCCCCAGCATTTT. It codes for CGARDPGGQPQHF.